Described below is a single T cell receptor beta chain sequence and its context. Antigen unknown. The sequenced template was cDNA made from the entire isolated RNA. Method: immunoSEQ multiplex PCR; TCRdb's copy keeps in-frame clones and lacks some. The sample has some 350,000 clones, 13% seen once. The data originate from a study of beta chain features in type 1 diabetes. Study results and limitations: People with Type 1 diabetes carried modestly yet significantly shorter TCRB CDR3s in all four CD4+ subsets. For cells with high TCR expression, cDNA sequencing could yield over-representation.

The CDR3 contains 15 residues. Germline lookup yields CDR1 SGHNT and CDR2 YYREEE (reference sequence). With V trimmed by 2 bases and J by 2 bases, 6 bases remained unmatched. Based on CD45RO/CCR7/CD25/CD127/CD95/CD27, CD4+ regulatory, stem cell-like memory, naive and central memory cells were sorted. The gene calls are TRBV5-4 and TRBJ2-5; 7 bases map to TRBD2. Sequenced sample: naive CD4+ T cells from blood. The TCR sequence derives from a woman between 18 and 29 years old with type 1 diabetes. The DNA of the CDR3 is TGTGCCAGCAGCTTCCGACTAGCAGGGCAAGAGACCCAGTACTTC. Residues: CASSFRLAGQETQYF.